This entry concerns a single T cell receptor (beta chain). Antigen specificity is unknown. These data originate in a study of cytomegalovirus exposure and HLA in healthy donors. Study context: The 120 or so validation repertoires used a platform that matched the one used for the roughly 650 first-cohort repertoires, as a later analysis reported.

Libraries were prepared by immunoSEQ multiplex PCR; TCRdb keeps only in-frame clonotypes and omits some of them. This table holds some 140,000 clones, roughly 87% found once. The CDR3 runs 13 residues. V was cut by 0 bases and J by 4 bases, with 6 bases left in between. The germline gives CDR1 LGHNA, CDR2 YNFKEQ. Broader study findings: Three CMV-associated chains proved CMV antigen-specific in vitro. According to a subsequent analysis, TCR clusters identified in the first cohort showed a tendency to co-occur across the 120 validation repertoires. Reports described diagnosis of cytomegalovirus status by the classifier as highly specific and sensitive.

Material for sequencing was PBMCs. The V and J genes are TRBV4-2 and TRBJ1-2; the D is unclear. The source of this sequence is a woman aged 18-35 years in good health and CMV-seropositive. The CDR3 spells CASSQDPSYGYTF. CDR3 DNA sequence: TGTGCCAGCAGCCAAGATCCCAGCTATGGCTACACCTTC.